These T cell receptor beta chains were read from a single sample in a study of CD8+ T cells in alopecia areata. Sequencing used immunoSEQ multiplex PCR; TCRdb keeps in-frame clones, though not all of them. The data show approximately 100,000 clones, with nearly 45% seen just once and roughly 0.83% held by the top ten. The specimen sequenced was CD4+ T cells sorted from blood. Source of these receptors: a human donor with alopecia areata. CDR3s include the opening cysteine and the closing phenylalanine or tryptophan.

>TRBV7-9|15
CASSLVSGRNTEAFF
>TRBV29-1|13
CSVSSGAYNEQFF
>TRBV29-1|13
CSVDGTSGDEQFF
>TRBV5-1|13
CASSFGGNTEAFF
>TRBV4-3|15
CASSLLSAGSYEQYF
>TRBV28|11
CASSTAYEQYF
>TRBV28|15
CASRKGGGSLHEQYF
>TRBV29-1|13
CSVAEWRAVEQFF
>TRBV29-1|12
CSVVSAKNIQYF
>TRBV29-1|14
CSVPGLAATDTQYF
>TRBV29-1|12
CSVAPVADTQYF
>TRBV6-1|17
CASSEVLGGGGTGELFF
>TRBV14|14
CASSQASGANVLTF
>TRBV4-1|16
CASSQVLRGDTGELFF
>TRBV18|15
CASSYRQGPTDTQYF
>TRBV29-1|12
CSVDQGQETQYF
>TRBV27|13
CASGKSGDQPQHF
>TRBV29-1|13
CSVEGRQNTEAFF
>TRBV30|13
CAWRLAGGNEQFF
>TRBV28|16
CASSLRRGRGTYTQYF
>TRBV19|13
CASRRQGAGELFF
>TRBV2|15
CASSVLPDGANVLTF
>TRBV29-1|15
CSVATGTSGPGTQYF
>TRBV2|15
CASNEQGAWNQPQHF
>TRBV29-1|14
CSVMKQGGSSPLHF
>TRBV5-1|15
CASSGGQGSQETQYF
>TRBV30|12
CAWSAVNYGYTF
>TRBV7-2|13
CASSILQGNIQYF
>TRBV23-1|14
CASSQSAVLETQYF
>TRBV4-1|14
CASSQAGQNNEQFF
>TRBV20-1|11
CSASGAYEQYF
>TRBV29-1|13
CSVKALGGYEQYF
>TRBV2|15
CASSPDRAHTGELFF
>TRBV5-1|12
CASSRDSYEQYF
>TRBV23-1|14
CASSHPPPPSPLHF
>TRBV29-1|14
CSVTATDRTGELFF
>TRBV29-1|12
CSVLKHQGTQYF
>TRBV30|15
CAWRDTGTSGYEQYF
>TRBV29-1|12
CSAGAYNEKLFF
>TRBV29-1|14
CSARKGREENIQYF
>TRBV29-1|12
CSGTDLQETQYF
>TRBV28|14
CASSSPAGQIEQYF
>TRBV11-2|12
CASSLGSYEQYF
>TRBV19|12
CASSQHVGELFF
>TRBV7-3|15
CASSPTGGRADTQYF
>TRBV29-1|12
CSVGQGSQPQHF
>TRBV25-1|15
CASSETGASTDTQYF
>TRBV4-3|18
CASSQDPPRTHNYNEQFF
>TRBV29-1|14
CSVRGTGSQETQYF
>TRBV30|12
CAWSPAAYRQFF
>TRBV2|12
CASISGESEQYF
>TRBV14|11
CASSQAGTQYF
>TRBV9|14
CASSSRWENSPLHF
>TRBV2|11
CASSDADTQYF
>TRBV30|12
CARATENTEAFF
>TRBV30|13
CAWSETGGYGYTF
>TRBV29-1|15
CSVDSYGPHYNEQFF
>TRBV29-1|13
CSVEGLAKNIQYF
>TRBV29-1|12
CSTGQGAGELFF
>TRBV6-1|15
CASSEAVRRQETQYF